This T cell receptor beta chain originates from a study of molecular identifiers for immune sequencing clone quantification. Looking at the study overall: Five portions were made in replicates from RNA of roughly 20,000 or 100,000 naive CD8 cells, and four underwent sequencing. The study, taken as a whole, reports: Spiked Jurkat TCR RNA originating from one cell could reportedly be identified amid about a million naive cells. More than 98% of effector molecules, versus under 1% of naive-cell molecules, belonged to clones above 20 RNA copies. Underestimated sizes of highly expanded clones could result from identical TCR molecules that share a barcode.

TCRdb re-called the PCR reads through MiXCR, storing one row per CDR3 protein. Of around 460,000 distinct CDR3 sequences in the sample, less than 30% were seen once. This CDR3 contains 12 residues. Germline CDR1 SQVTM, CDR2 ANQGSEA. In its sample, this clonotype was seen a few times. Its antigen remains unknown. Germline and junction disagree at one end, which may indicate a read error. The V and J genes are TRBV29-1 and TRBJ1-2, with 8 bases that match TRBD1. The sample comprised naive CD8+ T cells from blood, with Jurkat cell RNA spiked in. As for subset: FACS-sorted CD8+CD4-CCR7+CD45RA+ naive T cells. The clonotype comes from a human donor in good health. Some libraries in this study had Jurkat cell RNA spiked in. CDR3 loop: CSVEYRDRRREF. CDR3 nucleotide sequence: TGCAGCGTTGAATACCGGGACAGGCGCCGGGAATTC.